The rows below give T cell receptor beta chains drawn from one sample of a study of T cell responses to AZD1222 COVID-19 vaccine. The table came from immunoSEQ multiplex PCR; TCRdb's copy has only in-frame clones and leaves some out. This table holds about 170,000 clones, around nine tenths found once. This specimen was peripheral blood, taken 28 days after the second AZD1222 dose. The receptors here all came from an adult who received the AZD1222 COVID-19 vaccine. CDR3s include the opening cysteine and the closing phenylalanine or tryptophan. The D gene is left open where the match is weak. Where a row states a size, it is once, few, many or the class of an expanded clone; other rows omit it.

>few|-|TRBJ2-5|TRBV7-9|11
TGTGCCAGCAGCTTATTAGAGACCCAGTACTTC
CASSLLETQYF
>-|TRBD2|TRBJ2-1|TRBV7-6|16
TGTGCCAGCAGCCGAGATTTACGGCTAGCGGGCAACGAGCAGTTCTTC
CASSRDLRLAGNEQFF
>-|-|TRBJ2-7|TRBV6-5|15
TGTGCCAGCAGTTACTCGGGCCAGTCTGGGTACGAGCAGTACTTC
CASSYSGQSGYEQYF
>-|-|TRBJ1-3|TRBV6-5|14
TGTGCCAGCAGTATAGGATTATCTGGAAACACCATATATTTT
CASSIGLSGNTIYF
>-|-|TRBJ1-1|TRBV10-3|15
TGTGCCATCAGTGCAATGACCGGGACCGACACTGAAGCTTTCTTT
CAISAMTGTDTEAFF
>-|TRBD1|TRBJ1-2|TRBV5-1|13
TGCGCCAGCAGCCCGGGACAGGACTATGGCTACACCTTC
CASSPGQDYGYTF
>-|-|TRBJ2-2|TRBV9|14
TGTGCCAGCAGCGTGGGGGAGGCCACCGGGGAGCTGTTTTTT
CASSVGEATGELFF
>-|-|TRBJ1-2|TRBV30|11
TGTGCCTGGAGAGGATCCTATGGCTACACCTTC
CAWRGSYGYTF
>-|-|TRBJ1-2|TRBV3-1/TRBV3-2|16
TGTGCCAGCAGCCAAGATCTGAGGACAGAGCCCTATGGCTACACCTTC
CASSQDLRTEPYGYTF
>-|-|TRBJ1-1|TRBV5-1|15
TGCGCCAGCGCATCCGGGACGCTTGTTGCGACTGAAGCTTTCTTT
CASASGTLVATEAFF
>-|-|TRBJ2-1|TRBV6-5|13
TGTGCCAGCAGTTATAGGGGGTGGAATGAGCAGTTCTTC
CASSYRGWNEQFF
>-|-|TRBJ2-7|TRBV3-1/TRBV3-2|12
TGTGCCAGCAGCCAACAGCCTGGGGAGCAGTACTTC
CASSQQPGEQYF
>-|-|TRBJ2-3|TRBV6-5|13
TGTGCCAGCACCTCACCCTCCACAGATACGCAGTATTTT
CASTSPSTDTQYF
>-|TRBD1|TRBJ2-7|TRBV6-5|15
TGTGCCAGCAGACAAAGGACAGGGCCTCTCGTTGGGCAGTACTTC
CASRQRTGPLVGQYF
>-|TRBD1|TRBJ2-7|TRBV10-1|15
TGCGCCAGCAGTGACCCCGGGACAGGGAGCTACGAGCAGTACTTC
CASSDPGTGSYEQYF
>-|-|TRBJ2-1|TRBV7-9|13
TGTGCCAGCAGCCTGACACGTTACAATGAGCAGTTCTTC
CASSLTRYNEQFF
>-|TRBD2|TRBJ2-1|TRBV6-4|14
TGTGCCAGCGCGGTCGGGGGGGGCCTCAATGAGCAGTTCTTC
CASAVGGGLNEQFF
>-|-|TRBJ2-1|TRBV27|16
TGTGCCAGCAGTCCCCGGAGGTCTAGCTCCTACAATGAGCAGTTCTTC
CASSPRRSSSYNEQFF
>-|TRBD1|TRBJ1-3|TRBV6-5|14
TGTGCCAGCAGTACAGGGGTTCCCGGAAACACCATATATTTT
CASSTGVPGNTIYF
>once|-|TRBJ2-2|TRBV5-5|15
TGTGCCAGCAGCCGCGGGGACGCGAACACCGGGGAGCTGTTTTTT
CASSRGDANTGELFF
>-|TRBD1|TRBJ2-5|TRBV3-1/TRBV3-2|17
TGTGCCAGCAGCCAAGAAATAGAGGGACAGCGACAAGAGACCCAGTACTTC
CASSQEIEGQRQETQYF
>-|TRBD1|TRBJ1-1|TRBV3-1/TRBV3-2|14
TGTGCCAGCAGCCAAGTTGCAGGGGGCACTGAAGCTTTCTTT
CASSQVAGGTEAFF
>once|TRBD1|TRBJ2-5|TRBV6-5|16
TGTGCCAGCAGTTTTTACCCGGGACAGGGAGAAGAGACCCAGTACTTC
CASSFYPGQGEETQYF
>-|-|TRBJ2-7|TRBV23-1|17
TGCGCCAGCAGTCAATCACCGGGGGCGAAGGACCCCTACGAGCAGTACTTC
CASSQSPGAKDPYEQYF
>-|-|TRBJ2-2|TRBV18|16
TGTGCCAGCTCTGGCCCCCGGACACTGAACACCGGGGAGCTGTTTTTT
CASSGPRTLNTGELFF
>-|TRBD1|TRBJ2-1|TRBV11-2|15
TGTGCCAGCAGCTTCGCCGGGACAGGATACAATGAGCAGTTCTTC
CASSFAGTGYNEQFF
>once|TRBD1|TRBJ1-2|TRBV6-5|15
TGTGCCAGCAATCCCGGGACAGGAGATAACTATGGCTACACCTTC
CASNPGTGDNYGYTF
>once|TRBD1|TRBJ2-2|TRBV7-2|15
TGTGCCAGCCGGGGACAGCCCGAGGTAACCGGGGAGCTGTTTTTT
CASRGQPEVTGELFF
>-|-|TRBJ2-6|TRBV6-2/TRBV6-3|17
TGTGCCAGCAGTCCCGGACAAAGCATCTCTGGGGCCAACGTCCTGACTTTC
CASSPGQSISGANVLTF
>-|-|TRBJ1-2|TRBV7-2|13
TGTGCCAGCAGCTTAGGCCAAATTTATGGCTACACCTTC
CASSLGQIYGYTF
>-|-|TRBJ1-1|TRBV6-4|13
TGTGCCAGCAGTTTGGATCCCAACACTGAAGCTTTCTTT
CASSLDPNTEAFF
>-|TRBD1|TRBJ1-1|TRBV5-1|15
TGCGCCAGCAGCTTGGACAGGGGATCCGGAACTGAAGCTTTCTTT
CASSLDRGSGTEAFF
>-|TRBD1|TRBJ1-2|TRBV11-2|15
TGTGCCAGCAGCTTAGGCCCGTCAGGGGGCTATGGCTACACCTTC
CASSLGPSGGYGYTF
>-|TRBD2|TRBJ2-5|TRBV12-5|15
TGTGCTAGTGGTTCCGGGACTAGCGCAGGAGAGACCCAGTACTTC
CASGSGTSAGETQYF
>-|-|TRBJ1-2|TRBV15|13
TGTGCCACCAGCAGAGGGGACAACTATGGCTACACCTTC
CATSRGDNYGYTF